This T cell receptor beta chain derives from a study of T cell responses to AZD1222 COVID-19 vaccine. Study-level points and caveats: A reported finding is that nearly half of spike-specific TCRs target unmutated variant regions. Vaccine-related CD4 TCRs covered spike, predominating at 160-218 and 743-854. Two AZD1222 administrations were followed by greater Spike-specific TCR breadth and depth. Researchers took repertoire samples only after the peak T cell response had come.

Germline V gene sequence: CDR1 MNHEY, CDR2 SVGEGT. The V segment lost 0 bases and the J segment 4 bases; nucleotides outside the gene matches: 7. The CDR3 has 16 amino acids. Libraries were prepared by immunoSEQ multiplex PCR; TCRdb keeps only in-frame clonotypes and omits some of them. This sample contains around 150,000 clones. As to this clone: Its antigen remains unidentified.

This chain links TRBV6-2 or TRBV6-3 with TRBJ2-7, with TRBD1 identical over 9 bases. This sequence was found in an adult in good health. Sequencing was carried out using peripheral blood. CDR3 in amino acids: CASSYSSSDRGYEQYF. For the CDR3, the DNA is TGTGCCAGCAGTTACTCGAGTTCCGACAGGGGGTACGAGCAGTACTTC.